Shown below are 15 T cell receptor beta chains from a single sample sequenced in a study of T-cell reconstitution after alpha-beta-depleted transplantation in children. Unique molecular identifiers tagged the TCRbeta library. TCRdb processed the PCR reads anew with MiXCR; each CDR3 protein has one entry. The data hold about 420,000 distinct CDR3 sequences, with around 16% observed a single time. The sequencing used PBMCs, mostly from graft donor cells, collected 360 days after TCRalphabeta/CD19-depleted stem cell transplant. The receptors here all came from a boy in the first two years of life who had a stem cell transplant for Wiskott-Aldrich syndrome, so the T cells may come from the graft donor.

This clonotype came up a few times. This chain connects TRBV4-1 to TRBJ2-4; 9 positions agree with TRBD1. Germline CDR1 and CDR2: MGHRA and YSYEKL. CDR3 length: 11 residues. Unmatched junction bases numbered 1, after V lost 3 bases and J lost 13 bases. CDR3 DNA sequence: TGCGCCAGCAGCCAGGGACAGGGACAGTACTTC. The encoded protein is CASSQGQGQYF.

The J gene is TRBJ2-5, the V gene TRBV5-1; 9 bases align to TRBD1. This CDR3 is built from 16 residues. Germline V gives CDR1 SGHRS, CDR2 YFSETQ. The V gene end was trimmed by 4 bases and the J gene end by 4 bases; junction bases not matched to a gene: 11. DNA of the CDR3: TGCGCCAGCAGCGGAAACAGGGGGCGAACAGGAGAGACCCAGTACTTC. Protein product: CASSGNRGRTGETQYF.

This clonotype was observed a handful of times. This sequence joins TRBV12-3 or TRBV12-4 and TRBJ1-6, with 10 bases fitting TRBD1. The V and J ends lost 4 bases and 7 bases, in that order; junction bases with no gene match: 1. This CDR3 contains 14 residues. The CDR3 DNA reads as TGTGCCAGCAGTTCGGACAGGGGGAATTCACCCCTCCACTTT. Residues: CASSSDRGNSPLHF.

This rearrangement joins TRBV5-1 to TRBJ2-5, with 8 bases matching TRBD1. V dropped 4 bases and J dropped 5; count of bases not matched to a gene: 7. This CDR3 has 14 residues. Germline CDR1 and CDR2: SGHRS and YFSETQ. DNA for the CDR3: TGCGCCAGCAGCATGGGACAGGCGGGTGAGACCCAGTACTTC. This gives the protein CASSMGQAGETQYF.

J is TRBJ2-7 and V is TRBV29-1; D is possibly TRBD1 (5 bases). Germline CDR1 and CDR2: SQVTM and ANQGSEA. V was trimmed by 5 bases and J by 0 bases, leaving 11 bases between them. This CDR3 is built from 13 residues. The CDR3 DNA is TGCAGCGTTCAAACAGGCTTCTCCTACGAGCAGTACTTC. Its translation: CSVQTGFSYEQYF.

This clonotype was seen a handful of times. The V and J genes are TRBV6-1 and TRBJ2-2; 9 bases match TRBD1. The germline V gene has CDR1 MNHNS and CDR2 SASEGT. V dropped 5 bases and J dropped 7; count of bases not matched to a gene: 8. The CDR3 is 15 amino acids. The CDR3 region is CASSRLTGGNGELFF. The DNA of the CDR3 is TGTGCCAGCAGTCGTCTAACAGGGGGCAACGGGGAGCTGTTTTTT.

The V and J genes are TRBV5-1 and TRBJ2-2; TRBD1 agrees at 7 bases. The CDR3 has 18 amino acids. Trimming cost V 2 bases and J 0 bases; bases outside gene matches: 10. The germline gives CDR1 SGHRS, CDR2 YFSETQ. DNA for the CDR3: TGCGCCAGCAGCTTCGCGCCGGGACAGTTCGCGAACACCGGGGAGCTGTTTTTT. Residues: CASSFAPGQFANTGELFF.

The sample holds a few counts of this clonotype. The chain links TRBV12-3 or TRBV12-4 to TRBJ2-7; D gene ambiguous. V was clipped by 2 bases and J by 3 bases, with 14 bases between them. This CDR3 comprises 15 residues. The CDR3 coding sequence is TGTGCCAGCAGTTTAAGGTTAGCTCCCTTCTACGAGCAGTACTTC. Protein: CASSLRLAPFYEQYF.

This clonotype was counted a few times. The rearrangement uses TRBV29-1 and TRBJ2-2; D remains unclear. CDR3 length: 14 amino acids. Trimming cost V 5 bases and J 1 base, with 11 bases left between them. CDR1 and CDR2 (germline): SQVTM, ANQGSEA. Here the CDR3 DNA reads TGCAGCGTTCGAAGAAACCTGAACACCGGGGAGCTGTTTTTT. It is translated as CSVRRNLNTGELFF.

CDR3 sequence reads: CSARRSGVRDNNEQFF. The CDR3 DNA sequence: TGCAGCGCCCGCCGGTCAGGGGTGCGGGACAACAATGAGCAGTTCTTC. The chain joins TRBV29-1 to TRBJ2-1; the D call may be TRBD1 or TRBD2 (6 bases each). Trimming cost V 7 bases and J 5 bases, with 24 bases left between them. This CDR3 is 16 amino acids long. Per the germline V gene, CDR1 is SQVTM and CDR2 is ANQGSEA.

This clonotype was counted only a few times. The J gene is TRBJ1-1, the V gene TRBV7-9; perhaps TRBD1 as D (5 bases). There are 16 residues in the CDR3. Germline CDR1 and CDR2: SEHNR and FQNEAQ (reference sequence). V was pared by 5 bases and J by 5 bases, with 21 bases between. CDR3 in DNA: TGTGCCAGCAGCCCTGTCCCTCGGGGACGGGGGACTGAAGCTTTCTTT. This encodes CASSPVPRGRGTEAFF.

V gene TRBV29-1 combines with J gene TRBJ2-3; 7 bases line up with TRBD1. The germline gives CDR1 SQVTM, CDR2 ANQGSEA. The CDR3 contains 14 residues. The V gene end was trimmed by 4 bases and the J gene end by 1 base; junction bases not matched to a gene: 5. As DNA, the CDR3 is TGCAGCGTTGGAGGGGGCCGGGGCACAGATACGCAGTATTTT. Protein sequence: CSVGGGRGTDTQYF.

The chain uses TRBV5-1 and TRBJ1-1; D is ambiguous. The CDR3 extends over 17 amino acids. V lost 0 bases and J lost 3, with 18 bases in between. The germline gives CDR1 SGHRS, CDR2 YFSETQ. The CDR3 nucleotides are TGCGCCAGCAGCTTGGGCCCCCGGTCAGTCGAAGACACTGAAGCTTTCTTT. Its protein is CASSLGPRSVEDTEAFF. Using reference TRBV5-1 and TRBJ1-1 for the parts outside the CDR3, the full variable domain is KAGVTQTPRYLIKTRGQQVTLSCSPISGHRSVSWYQQTPGQGLQFLFEYFSETQRNKGNFPGRFSGRQFSNSRSEMNVSTLELGDSALYLCASSLGPRSVEDTEAFFGQGTRLTVV.

This sequence joins TRBV12-3 or TRBV12-4 and TRBJ2-2; no definite D call. V lost 2 bases to trimming and J lost 4 bases, with 14 bases between them. This CDR3 is 16 amino acids long. The CDR3 DNA reads as TGTGCCAGCAGTTTACAAGCCGGGCCCCTCACCGGGGAGCTGTTTTTT. Translated, it gives CASSLQAGPLTGELFF.

This clonotype was counted only a few times. The chain combines TRBV7-9 with TRBJ2-3, with TRBD2 matching 8 bases. This CDR3 region has 16 residues. Germline assignment: CDR1 SEHNR and CDR2 FQNEAQ (reference sequence). V lost 0 bases and J lost 2; bases outside the gene matches: 4. This CDR3 reads CASSLAQRGNTDTQYF. Written as DNA, the CDR3 is TGTGCCAGCAGCTTAGCGCAGCGGGGGAACACAGATACGCAGTATTTT.